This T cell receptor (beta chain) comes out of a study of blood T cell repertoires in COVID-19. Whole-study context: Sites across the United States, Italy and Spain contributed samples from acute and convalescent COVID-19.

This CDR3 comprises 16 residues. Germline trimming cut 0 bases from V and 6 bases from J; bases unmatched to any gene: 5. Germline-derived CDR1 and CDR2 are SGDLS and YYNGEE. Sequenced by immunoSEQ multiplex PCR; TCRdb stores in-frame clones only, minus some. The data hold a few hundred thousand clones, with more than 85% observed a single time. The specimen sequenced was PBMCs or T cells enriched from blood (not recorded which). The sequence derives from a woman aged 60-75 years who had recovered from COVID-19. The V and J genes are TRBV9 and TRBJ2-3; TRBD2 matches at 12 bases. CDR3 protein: CASSVAGTSGSDTQYF. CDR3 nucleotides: TGTGCCAGCAGCGTAGCCGGGACTAGCGGGTCCGATACGCAGTATTTT.